Given below is one TCR beta chain in context. The data belong to a study of OX40 agonist ivuxolimab in advanced cancers. Study summary: With ivuxolimab, an agonistic anti-OX40 (CD134) antibody, patients were treated. Administration of intravenous ivuxolimab to patients occurred every 2 weeks at 0.01 to 10 mg/kg.

Measured with immunoSEQ multiplex PCR; TCRdb has only the in-frame clones, and not every one. The table shows some 50,000 clones, with around 80% occurring only once. The cohort excluded patients with autoimmune disease history or systemic immunosuppression. The CDR3 spans 13 residues. Trimming at V came to 8 bases and at J to 14 bases, leaving 12 bases not matched to a gene. The V gene's germline CDR1 is SGHTA and CDR2 FQGNSA. Source: CD4+ or CD8+ T cells sorted from blood, taken in a trial of the OX40 agonist ivuxolimab. The J gene is TRBJ1-6, the V gene TRBV7-2; 7 nucleotides align to TRBD1. This receptor was obtained from an adult with an advanced solid tumor such as melanoma, head and neck, liver or kidney cancer. The CDR3 DNA is TGTGCCAGCGCGGACCTGCAGGGGGTCACCCTCCACTTT. Protein sequence: CASADLQGVTLHF.